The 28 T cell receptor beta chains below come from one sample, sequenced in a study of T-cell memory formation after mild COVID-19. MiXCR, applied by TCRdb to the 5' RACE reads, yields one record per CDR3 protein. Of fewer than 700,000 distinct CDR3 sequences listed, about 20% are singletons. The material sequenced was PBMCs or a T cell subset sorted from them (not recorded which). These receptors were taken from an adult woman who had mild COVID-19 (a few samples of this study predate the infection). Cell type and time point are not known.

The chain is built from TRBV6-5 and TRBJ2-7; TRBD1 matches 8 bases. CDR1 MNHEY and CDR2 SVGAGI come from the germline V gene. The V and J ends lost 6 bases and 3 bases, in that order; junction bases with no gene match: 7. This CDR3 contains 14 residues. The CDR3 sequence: CASSRPGQDYEQYF. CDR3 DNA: TGTGCCAGCAGCCGACCGGGACAGGACTACGAGCAGTACTTC.

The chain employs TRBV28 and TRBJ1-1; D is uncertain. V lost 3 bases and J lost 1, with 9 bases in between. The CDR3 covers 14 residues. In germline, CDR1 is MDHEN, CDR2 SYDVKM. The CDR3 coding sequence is TGTGCCAGCAGTTTCCCTGACACGAACACTGAAGCTTTCTTT. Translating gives CASSFPDTNTEAFF. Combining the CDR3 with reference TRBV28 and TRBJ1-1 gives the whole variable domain DVKVTQSSRYLVKRTGEKVFLECVQDMDHENMFWYRQDPGLGLRLIYFSYDVKMKEKGDIPEGYSVSREKKERFSLILESASTNQTSMYLCASSFPDTNTEAFFGQGTRLTVV.

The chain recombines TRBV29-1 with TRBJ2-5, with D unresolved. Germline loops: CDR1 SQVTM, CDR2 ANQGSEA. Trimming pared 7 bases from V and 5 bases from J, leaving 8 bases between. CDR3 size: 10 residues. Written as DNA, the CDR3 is TGCAGCGGTGCGTGGGAGACCCAGTACTTC. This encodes CSGAWETQYF.

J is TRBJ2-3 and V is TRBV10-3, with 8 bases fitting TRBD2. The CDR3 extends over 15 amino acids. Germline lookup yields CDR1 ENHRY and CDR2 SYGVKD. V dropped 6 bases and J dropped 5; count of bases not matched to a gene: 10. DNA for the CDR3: TGTGCCATCAGGCGGAGCGGGGGACTCCGAGATACGCAGTATTTT. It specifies CAIRRSGGLRDTQYF.

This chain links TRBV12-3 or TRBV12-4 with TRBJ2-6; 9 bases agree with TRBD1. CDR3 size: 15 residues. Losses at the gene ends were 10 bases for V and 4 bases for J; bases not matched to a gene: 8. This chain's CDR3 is CATTQGAYGANVLTF. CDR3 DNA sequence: TGTGCCACCACACAGGGGGCGTACGGGGCCAACGTCCTGACTTTC.

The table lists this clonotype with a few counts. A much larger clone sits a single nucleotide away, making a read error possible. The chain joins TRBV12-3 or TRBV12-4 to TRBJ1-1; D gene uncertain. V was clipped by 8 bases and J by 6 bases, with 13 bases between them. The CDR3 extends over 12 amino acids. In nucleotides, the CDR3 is TGTGCCAGCGGATTTGGGTCCGCTGAAGCTTTCTTT. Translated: CASGFGSAEAFF.

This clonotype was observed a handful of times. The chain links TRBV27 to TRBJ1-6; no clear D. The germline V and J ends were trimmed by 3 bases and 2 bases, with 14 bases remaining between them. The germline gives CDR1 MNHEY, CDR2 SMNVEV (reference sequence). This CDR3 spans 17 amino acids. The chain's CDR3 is CASSFGGGWTYNSPLHF. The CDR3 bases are TGTGCCAGCAGTTTCGGAGGAGGGTGGACCTATAATTCACCCCTCCACTTT.

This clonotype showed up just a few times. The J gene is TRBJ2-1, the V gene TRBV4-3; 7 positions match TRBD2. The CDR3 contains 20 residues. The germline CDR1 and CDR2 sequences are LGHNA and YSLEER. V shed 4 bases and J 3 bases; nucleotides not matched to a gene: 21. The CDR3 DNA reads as TGCGCCAGCAGCCCCTCTATACTAGCGCCGGCGCCCGATTTCTACAATGAGCAGTTCTTC. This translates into CASSPSILAPAPDFYNEQFF.

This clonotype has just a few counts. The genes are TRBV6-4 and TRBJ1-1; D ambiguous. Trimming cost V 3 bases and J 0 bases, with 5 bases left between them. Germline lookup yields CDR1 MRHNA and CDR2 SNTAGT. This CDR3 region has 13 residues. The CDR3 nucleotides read TGTGCCAGCAGTGAAGCGTTGAACACTGAAGCTTTCTTT. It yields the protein CASSEALNTEAFF.

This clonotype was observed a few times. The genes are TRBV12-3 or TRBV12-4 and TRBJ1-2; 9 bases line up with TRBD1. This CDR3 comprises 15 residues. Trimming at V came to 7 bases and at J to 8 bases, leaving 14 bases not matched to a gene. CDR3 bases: TGTGCCAGCAACCTGGGACAGGGAGTCGGTAACGGCTACACCTTC. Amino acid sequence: CASNLGQGVGNGYTF.

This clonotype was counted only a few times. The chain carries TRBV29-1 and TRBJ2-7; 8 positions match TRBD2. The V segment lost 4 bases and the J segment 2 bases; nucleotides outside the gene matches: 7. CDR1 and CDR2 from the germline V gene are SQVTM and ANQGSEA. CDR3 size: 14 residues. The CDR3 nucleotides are TGCAGCGTTGCGGTCGGGGGGGGAGCCTACGAGCAGTACTTC. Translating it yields CSVAVGGGAYEQYF.

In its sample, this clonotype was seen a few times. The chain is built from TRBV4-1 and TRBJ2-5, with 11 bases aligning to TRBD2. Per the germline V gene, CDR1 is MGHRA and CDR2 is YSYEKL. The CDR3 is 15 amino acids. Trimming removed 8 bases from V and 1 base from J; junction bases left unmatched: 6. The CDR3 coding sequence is TGCGCCAGCCTCGGTCTAGCGGGGGGCCAAGAGACCCAGTACTTC. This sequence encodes CASLGLAGGQETQYF.

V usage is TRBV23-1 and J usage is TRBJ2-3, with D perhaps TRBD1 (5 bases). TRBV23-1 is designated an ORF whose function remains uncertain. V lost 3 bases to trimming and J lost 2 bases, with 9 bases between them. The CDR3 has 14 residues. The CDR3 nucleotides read TGCGCCAGCAGTCATCGACAGAACACAGATACGCAGTATTTT. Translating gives CASSHRQNTDTQYF.

CDR3 sequence (DNA): TGCGCCAGCAGCCAAGAGGGGCAGCAAGAGACCCAGTACTTC. This sequence encodes CASSQEGQQETQYF. This chain links TRBV4-1 with TRBJ2-5, with TRBD1 as a possible D gene (5 bases). The CDR3 contains 14 residues. CDR1 and CDR2 from the germline V gene are MGHRA and YSYEKL. Trimming removed 0 bases from V and 2 bases from J, with 7 bases in between.

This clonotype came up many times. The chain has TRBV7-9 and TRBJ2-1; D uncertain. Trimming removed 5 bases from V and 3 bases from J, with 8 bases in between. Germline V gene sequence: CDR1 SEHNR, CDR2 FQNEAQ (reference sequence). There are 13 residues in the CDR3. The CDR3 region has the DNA TGTGCCAGCAGCCGAGGCGGCTACAATGAGCAGTTCTTC. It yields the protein CASSRGGYNEQFF. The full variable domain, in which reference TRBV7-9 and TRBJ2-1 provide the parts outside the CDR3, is DTGVSQNPRHKITKRGQNVTFRCDPISEHNRLYWYRQTLGQGPEFLTYFQNEAQLEKSRLLSDRFSAERPKGSFSTLEIQRTEQGDSAMYLCASSRGGYNEQFFGPGTRLTVL.

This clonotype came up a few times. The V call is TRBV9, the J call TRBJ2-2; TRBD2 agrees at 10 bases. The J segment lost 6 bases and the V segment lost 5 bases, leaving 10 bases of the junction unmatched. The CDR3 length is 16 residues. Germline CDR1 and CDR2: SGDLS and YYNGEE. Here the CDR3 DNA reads TGTGCCAGCAGGCCTACTAGCGGGACATCGTCCGGGGAGCTGTTTTTT. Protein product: CASRPTSGTSSGELFF.

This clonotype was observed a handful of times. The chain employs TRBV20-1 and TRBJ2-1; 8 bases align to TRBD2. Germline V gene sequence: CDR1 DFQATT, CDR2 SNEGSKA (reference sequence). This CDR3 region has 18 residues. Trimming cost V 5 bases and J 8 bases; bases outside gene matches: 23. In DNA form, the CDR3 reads TGCAGTGCTCCCCCTTCGGGACTAGTAGCACTGACACTCCATGAGCAGTTCTTC. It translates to CSAPPSGLVALTLHEQFF.

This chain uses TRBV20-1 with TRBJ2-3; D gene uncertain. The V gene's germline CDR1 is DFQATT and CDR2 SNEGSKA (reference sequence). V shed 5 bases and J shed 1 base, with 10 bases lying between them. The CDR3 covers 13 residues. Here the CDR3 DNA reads TGCAGTGCTCGAGGAGACCGCACAGATACGCAGTATTTT. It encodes CSARGDRTDTQYF.

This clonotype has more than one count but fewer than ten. DNA for the CDR3: TGTGCCAGCAGCTTATGGGGGATCAATCAGCCCCAGCATTTT. It specifies CASSLWGINQPQHF. The chain has TRBV7-2 and TRBJ1-5; TRBD1 might be the D (5 bases). Trimming stripped 2 bases from V and 3 bases from J, with 8 bases between. Germline V gives CDR1 SGHTA, CDR2 FQGNSA. This CDR3 spans 14 amino acids.

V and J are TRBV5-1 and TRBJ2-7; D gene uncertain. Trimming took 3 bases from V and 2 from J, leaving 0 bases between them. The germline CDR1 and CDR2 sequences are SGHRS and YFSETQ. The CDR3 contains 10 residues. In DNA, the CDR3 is TGCGCCAGCAGCTCCTACGAGCAGTACGTC. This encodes CASSSYEQYV.

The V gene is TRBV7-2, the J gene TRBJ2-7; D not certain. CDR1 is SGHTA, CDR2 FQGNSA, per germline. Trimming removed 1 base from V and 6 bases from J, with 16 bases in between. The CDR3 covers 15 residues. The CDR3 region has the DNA TGTGCCAGCAGCTTAGTAGGTGGGCTAGTTGTCGAGCAGTACTTC. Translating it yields CASSLVGGLVVEQYF.

The chain's CDR3 is CATSNPHHGASKETQYF. The CDR3 region has the DNA TGTGCCACCAGCAACCCCCACCATGGGGCTAGCAAAGAGACCCAGTACTTC. V gene TRBV15 combines with J gene TRBJ2-5; D possibly uses TRBD1 or TRBD2 (5 bases each). This CDR3 is built from 17 residues. Per germline, CDR1 LNHNV and CDR2 YYDKDF (reference sequence). Trimming removed 4 bases at V and 3 bases at J, with 21 bases between.

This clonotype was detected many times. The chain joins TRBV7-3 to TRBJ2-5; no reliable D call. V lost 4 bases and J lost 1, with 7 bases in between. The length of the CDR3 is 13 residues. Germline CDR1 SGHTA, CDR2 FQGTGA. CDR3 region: CASSYIPQETQYF. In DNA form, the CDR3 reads TGTGCCAGCAGCTATATCCCCCAAGAGACCCAGTACTTC.

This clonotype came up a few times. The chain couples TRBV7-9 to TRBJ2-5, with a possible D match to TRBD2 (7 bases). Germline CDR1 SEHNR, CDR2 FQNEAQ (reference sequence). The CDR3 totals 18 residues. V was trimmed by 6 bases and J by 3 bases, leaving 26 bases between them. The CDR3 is CASRSKGGRGAVEETQYF. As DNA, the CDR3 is TGTGCCAGCAGAAGTAAGGGGGGGAGAGGGGCAGTTGAAGAGACCCAGTACTTC.

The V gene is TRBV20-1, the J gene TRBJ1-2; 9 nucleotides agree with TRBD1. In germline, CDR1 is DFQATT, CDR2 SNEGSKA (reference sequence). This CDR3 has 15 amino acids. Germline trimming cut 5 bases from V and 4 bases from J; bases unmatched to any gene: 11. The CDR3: CSAPHQTGGSYGYTF. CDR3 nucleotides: TGCAGTGCTCCCCATCAGACAGGGGGGTCCTATGGCTACACCTTC.

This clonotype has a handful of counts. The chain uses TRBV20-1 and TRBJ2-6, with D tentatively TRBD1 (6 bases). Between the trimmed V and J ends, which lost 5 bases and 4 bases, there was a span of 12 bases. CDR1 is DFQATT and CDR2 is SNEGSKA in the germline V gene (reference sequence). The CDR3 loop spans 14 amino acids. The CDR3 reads CSAPDRTGANVLTF. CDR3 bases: TGCAGTGCTCCCGACAGGACCGGGGCCAACGTCCTGACTTTC.

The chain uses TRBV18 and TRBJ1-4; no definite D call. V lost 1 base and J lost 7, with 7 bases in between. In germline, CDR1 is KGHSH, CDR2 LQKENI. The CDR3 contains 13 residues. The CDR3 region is CASSPLSSEKLFF. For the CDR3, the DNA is TGTGCCAGCTCACCACTCTCTAGTGAAAAACTGTTTTTT.

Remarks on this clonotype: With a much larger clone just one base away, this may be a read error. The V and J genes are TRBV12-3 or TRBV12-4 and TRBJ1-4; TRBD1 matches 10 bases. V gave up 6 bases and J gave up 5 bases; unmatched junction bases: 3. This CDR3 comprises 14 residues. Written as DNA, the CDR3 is TGTGCCAGCAGACCGGGACAGGGGAATGAAAAACTGTTTTTT. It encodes CASRPGQGNEKLFF.